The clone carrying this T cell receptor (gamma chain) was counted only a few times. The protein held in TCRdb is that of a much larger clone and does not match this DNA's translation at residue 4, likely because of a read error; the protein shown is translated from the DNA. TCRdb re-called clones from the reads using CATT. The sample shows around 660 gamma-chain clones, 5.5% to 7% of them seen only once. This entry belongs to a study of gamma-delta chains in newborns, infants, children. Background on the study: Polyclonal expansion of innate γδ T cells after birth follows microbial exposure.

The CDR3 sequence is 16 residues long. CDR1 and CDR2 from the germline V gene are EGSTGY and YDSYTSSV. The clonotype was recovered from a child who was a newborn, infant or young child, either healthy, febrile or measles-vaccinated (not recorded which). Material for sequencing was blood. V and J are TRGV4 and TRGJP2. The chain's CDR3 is CATRDGASSSDWIKTF. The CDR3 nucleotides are TGTGCCACCCGGGATGGGGCCTCAAGTAGTGATTGGATCAAGACGTTT.